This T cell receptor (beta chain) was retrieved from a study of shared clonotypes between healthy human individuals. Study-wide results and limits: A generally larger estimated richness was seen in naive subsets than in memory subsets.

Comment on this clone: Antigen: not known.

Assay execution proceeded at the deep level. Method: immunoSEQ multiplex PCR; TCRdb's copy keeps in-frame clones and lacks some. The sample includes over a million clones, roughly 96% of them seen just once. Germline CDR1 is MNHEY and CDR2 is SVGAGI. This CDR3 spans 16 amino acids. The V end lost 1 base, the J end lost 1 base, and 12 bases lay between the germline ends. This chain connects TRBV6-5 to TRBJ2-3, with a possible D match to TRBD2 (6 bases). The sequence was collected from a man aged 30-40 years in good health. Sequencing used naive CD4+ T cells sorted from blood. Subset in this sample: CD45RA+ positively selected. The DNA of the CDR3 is TGTGCCAGCAGTTACTACGGGAGTGTGGGCACAGATACGCAGTATTTT. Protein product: CASSYYGSVGTDTQYF.